In its sample, the clone carrying this T cell receptor beta chain was seen a few times. The data originate from a study of T cells after yellow fever vaccination. Researchers made TCR cDNA using 5'RACE template switching, and this step added a universal primer site and UMIs. MiXCR, run by TCRdb on the 5' RACE reads, gives a single entry per CDR3 protein. The sample has approximately 550,000 distinct CDR3 sequences, less than 20% seen once. This CDR3 is 14 amino acids long. Germline V gene data show CDR1 as SGHRS and CDR2 as YFSETQ. The V segment lost 4 bases and the J segment 2 bases; nucleotides outside the gene matches: 3.

Sequencing used PBMCs, obtained 15 days after the yellow fever booster vaccination. The chain carries TRBV5-1 and TRBJ1-5; 7 bases are a match to TRBD1. The sequence derives from a man aged 30 to 45 who received the YFV17D yellow fever vaccine. In nucleotides, the CDR3 is TGCGCCAGCAGCGAAGGACAGGGCAATCAGCCCCAGCATTTT. As protein: CASSEGQGNQPQHF.